The rows below give T cell receptor beta chains drawn from one sample of a study of cytomegalovirus exposure and HLA in healthy donors. Profiled with immunoSEQ multiplex PCR; TCRdb holds only in-frame clones, not every one. The profile shows 150,000 to 200,000 clones, 80% to 85% of them singletons. The sample comprised PBMCs. These receptor sequences come from a boy aged 10-17 years in good health and CMV-seronegative. CDR3s include the opening cysteine and the closing phenylalanine or tryptophan. Fields, in order: D gene, J gene, V gene, clone size, CDR3 protein, CDR3 DNA. D genes are given only for firm matches. Size tells how often a clone was seen (once, few, many) or the class of an expanded clone, and some rows leave it out.

D gene: -; J gene: TRBJ1-1; V gene: TRBV2; clone size: -; CDR3 protein: CVGGGPNTEAFF; CDR3 DNA: TGTGTCGGGGGGGGACCGAACACTGAAGCTTTCTTT
D gene: -; J gene: TRBJ1-6; V gene: TRBV9; clone size: few; CDR3 protein: CASSVGPQNSPLHF; CDR3 DNA: TGTGCCAGCAGCGTAGGGCCCCAGAATTCACCCCTCCACTTT
D gene: -; J gene: TRBJ1-1; V gene: TRBV10-2; clone size: -; CDR3 protein: CASSESGVEAFF; CDR3 DNA: TGCGCCAGCAGTGAATCGGGGGTCGAAGCTTTCTTT
D gene: TRBD2; J gene: TRBJ2-3; V gene: TRBV13; clone size: -; CDR3 protein: CASSLIAGGPNTQYF; CDR3 DNA: TGTGCCAGCAGCTTAATAGCGGGGGGGCCAAATACGCAGTATTTT
D gene: -; J gene: TRBJ1-5; V gene: TRBV7-2; clone size: -; CDR3 protein: CASSLDSSGNQPQHF; CDR3 DNA: TGTGCCAGCAGCTTAGACAGTAGTGGCAATCAGCCCCAGCATTTT
D gene: -; J gene: TRBJ1-2; V gene: TRBV7-2; clone size: -; CDR3 protein: CASSLDQALYGYTF; CDR3 DNA: TGTGCCAGCAGCTTAGATCAGGCTCTCTATGGCTACACCTTC
D gene: TRBD2; J gene: TRBJ2-5; V gene: TRBV5-1; clone size: -; CDR3 protein: CASSSGLAWETQYF; CDR3 DNA: TGCGCCAGCAGCTCGGGACTAGCGTGGGAGACCCAGTACTTC
D gene: -; J gene: TRBJ1-4; V gene: TRBV6-6; clone size: -; CDR3 protein: CASGQLNEKLFF; CDR3 DNA: TGTGCCAGCGGACAGCTGAATGAAAAACTGTTTTTT
D gene: -; J gene: TRBJ2-7; V gene: TRBV28; clone size: -; CDR3 protein: CASMSPLDSSYEQYF; CDR3 DNA: TGTGCCAGCATGAGTCCGTTGGACAGCTCCTACGAGCAGTACTTC
D gene: -; J gene: TRBJ2-7; V gene: TRBV2; clone size: -; CDR3 protein: CASSDQGYEQYF; CDR3 DNA: TGTGCCAGCAGTGATCAGGGATACGAGCAGTACTTC
D gene: TRBD1; J gene: TRBJ1-4; V gene: TRBV19; clone size: few; CDR3 protein: CASSHSGTGYEKLFF; CDR3 DNA: TGTGCCAGTAGTCACTCCGGGACAGGGTATGAAAAACTGTTTTTT
D gene: TRBD1; J gene: TRBJ1-1; V gene: TRBV16; clone size: -; CDR3 protein: CASSQGPGGVNTEAFF; CDR3 DNA: TGTGCCAGCAGCCAAGGGCCAGGGGGCGTGAACACTGAAGCTTTCTTT
D gene: TRBD1; J gene: TRBJ1-2; V gene: TRBV18; clone size: -; CDR3 protein: CASSPGQVLLTIYGYTF; CDR3 DNA: TGTGCCAGCTCACCAGGACAGGTTCTGCTCACCATCTATGGCTACACCTTC
D gene: TRBD2; J gene: TRBJ2-7; V gene: TRBV11-1; clone size: -; CDR3 protein: CASSRRLAGPPSYEQYF; CDR3 DNA: TGTGCCAGCAGCCGGCGACTAGCGGGGCCCCCCTCCTACGAGCAGTACTTC
D gene: TRBD2; J gene: TRBJ2-3; V gene: TRBV5-1; clone size: -; CDR3 protein: CASRAGLAGGWTDTQYF; CDR3 DNA: TGCGCCAGCAGGGCCGGACTAGCGGGGGGGTGGACAGATACGCAGTATTTT
D gene: -; J gene: TRBJ1-5; V gene: TRBV6-1; clone size: few; CDR3 protein: CASRNQVRGQPQHF; CDR3 DNA: TGTGCCAGCAGGAACCAAGTGCGGGGTCAGCCCCAGCATTTT
D gene: -; J gene: TRBJ2-3; V gene: TRBV11-2; clone size: -; CDR3 protein: CASSSLATTDTQYF; CDR3 DNA: TGTGCCAGCAGCTCACTAGCAACTACAGATACGCAGTATTTT
D gene: TRBD1; J gene: TRBJ2-7; V gene: TRBV7-9; clone size: -; CDR3 protein: CASSPKAMRQGPASEQYF; CDR3 DNA: TGTGCCAGCAGCCCTAAAGCCATGCGACAGGGCCCCGCTAGCGAGCAGTACTTC
D gene: -; J gene: TRBJ2-1; V gene: TRBV6-1; clone size: -; CDR3 protein: CASSEAHGLFINNEQFF; CDR3 DNA: TGTGCCAGCAGTGAAGCTCACGGACTTTTCATAAACAATGAGCAGTTCTTC
D gene: TRBD1; J gene: TRBJ2-7; V gene: TRBV7-9; clone size: -; CDR3 protein: CASSRQGGYEQYF; CDR3 DNA: TGTGCCAGCAGCCGACAGGGTGGCTACGAGCAGTACTTC
D gene: -; J gene: TRBJ2-7; V gene: TRBV7-2; clone size: -; CDR3 protein: CASSLSGYEQYF; CDR3 DNA: TGTGCCAGCAGCTTATCGGGATACGAGCAGTACTTC
D gene: TRBD2; J gene: TRBJ2-1; V gene: TRBV9; clone size: -; CDR3 protein: CASSVGGGASGAGQEQFF; CDR3 DNA: TGTGCCAGCAGCGTAGGCGGGGGGGCTAGCGGGGCCGGGCAAGAGCAGTTCTTC
D gene: -; J gene: TRBJ2-7; V gene: TRBV6-1; clone size: -; CDR3 protein: CASSEQYEQYF; CDR3 DNA: TGTGCCAGCAGTGAACAATACGAGCAGTACTTC
D gene: TRBD1; J gene: TRBJ1-4; V gene: TRBV14; clone size: -; CDR3 protein: CASRPGRDRGTKLFF; CDR3 DNA: TGTGCCAGCAGGCCGGGCCGGGACAGAGGAACAAAACTGTTTTTT
D gene: -; J gene: TRBJ2-3; V gene: TRBV29-1; clone size: -; CDR3 protein: CSVGTLDTQYF; CDR3 DNA: TGCAGCGTTGGGACTCTGGATACGCAGTATTTT